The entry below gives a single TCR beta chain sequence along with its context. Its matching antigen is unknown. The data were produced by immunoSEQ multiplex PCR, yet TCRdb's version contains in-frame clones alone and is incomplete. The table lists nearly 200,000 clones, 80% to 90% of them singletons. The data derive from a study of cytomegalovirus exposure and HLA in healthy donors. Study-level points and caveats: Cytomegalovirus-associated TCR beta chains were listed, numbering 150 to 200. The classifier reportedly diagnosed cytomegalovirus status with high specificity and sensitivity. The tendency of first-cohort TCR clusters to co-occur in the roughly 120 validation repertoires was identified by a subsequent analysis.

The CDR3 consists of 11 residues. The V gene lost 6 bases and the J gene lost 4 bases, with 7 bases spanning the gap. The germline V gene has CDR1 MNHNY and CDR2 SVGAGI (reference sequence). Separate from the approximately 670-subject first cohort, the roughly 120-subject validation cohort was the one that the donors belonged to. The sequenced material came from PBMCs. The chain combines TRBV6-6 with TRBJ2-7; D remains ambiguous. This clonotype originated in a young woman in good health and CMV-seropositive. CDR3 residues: CASRLLYEQYF. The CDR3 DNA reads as TGTGCCAGCAGACTACTATACGAGCAGTACTTC.